This is a list of T cell receptor beta chains from one sample in a study of shared clonotypes between healthy human individuals. The repertoire was sequenced with immunoSEQ multiplex PCR; TCRdb's copy has only in-frame clones and lacks some. The sample gives a few hundred thousand clones, about 65% of which show up once; approximately 12% is in the top ten. The sequenced sample consisted of memory CD4+ T cells sorted from blood. The source is a man aged 25-45 years in good health. Each CDR3 is given with its conserved first and last residue. The D gene is left open where the match is weak. Clone sizes are given selectively: once, few, many, or a class where the clone is expanded.

>NA|TRBJ2-1|NA|TRBV7-3
CASSPQPRPSEEQFF
TGTGCCAGCAGCCCACAACCAAGACCCTCCGAGGAGCAGTTCTTC
>NA|TRBJ2-7|NA|TRBV5-1
CASSLAGWEQYF
TGCGCCAGCAGCTTGGCTGGGTGGGAGCAGTACTTC
>TRBD1|TRBJ1-1|NA|TRBV19
CASRDRVLTEAFF
TGTGCCAGTAGGGACAGGGTATTAACTGAAGCTTTCTTT
>TRBD1|TRBJ2-5|NA|TRBV5-1
CASSLAVTGVGETQYF
TGCGCCAGCAGCTTGGCCGTGACAGGGGTCGGAGAGACCCAGTACTTC
>TRBD1|TRBJ2-3|NA|TRBV27
CASMKGAQDTQYF
TGTGCCAGCATGAAGGGGGCGCAAGATACGCAGTATTTT
>NA|TRBJ2-5|NA|TRBV9
CASSVNERPETQYF
TGTGCCAGCAGCGTAAATGAAAGGCCAGAGACCCAGTACTTC
>NA|TRBJ2-1|NA|TRBV2
CASRRDYPTSYNEQFF
TGTGCCAGCAGGAGGGATTATCCCACGTCCTACAATGAGCAGTTCTTC
>NA|TRBJ1-3|NA|TRBV19
CASAGGGSNSGNTIYF
TGTGCCAGTGCGGGGGGCGGATCCAACTCTGGAAACACCATATATTTT
>NA|TRBJ2-7|NA|TRBV5-1
CASSLLGDYEQYF
TGCGCCAGCAGCTTGTTAGGGGATTACGAGCAGTACTTC
>NA|TRBJ1-2|NA|TRBV19
CASNREASIDSYGYTF
TGTGCCAGTAATCGCGAGGCGTCTATAGACTCCTATGGCTACACCTTC
>TRBD1|TRBJ1-4|NA|TRBV29-1
CSGGTANEKLFF
TGCAGCGGCGGGACAGCTAATGAAAAACTGTTTTTT
>NA|TRBJ2-1|NA|TRBV5-1
CASSWGSGRGPYNEQFF
TGCGCCAGCAGCTGGGGTTCCGGGAGGGGGCCCTACAATGAGCAGTTCTTC
>NA|TRBJ2-7|many|TRBV21-1
CASSDPTGCGYEQYF
TGTGCCAGCAGCGACCCGACAGGGTGCGGCTACGAGCAGTACTTC
>NA|TRBJ2-7|NA|TRBV15
CATSRDLLNYEQYF
TGTGCCACCAGCAGAGATTTGCTCAACTACGAGCAGTACTTC
>TRBD2|TRBJ2-7|NA|TRBV7-3
CASSLNPSGLAGDEQYF
TGTGCCAGCAGCTTAAACCCCTCGGGACTAGCGGGAGACGAGCAGTACTTC
>NA|TRBJ1-2|NA|TRBV6-5
CASRLGESGYTF
TGTGCCAGCCGTTTGGGGGAGAGTGGCTACACCTTC
>TRBD2|TRBJ2-1|many|TRBV18
CASSPPSGGHNEQFF
TGTGCCAGCTCACCACCGAGCGGGGGACACAATGAGCAGTTCTTC
>NA|TRBJ2-2|NA|TRBV19
CASSPLGGWTGELFF
TGTGCCAGTAGTCCCCTTGGGGGCTGGACCGGGGAGCTGTTTTTT
>TRBD1|TRBJ2-7|few|TRBV5-1
CASSRDSGSYEQYF
TGCGCCAGCAGCCGGGACAGTGGCTCCTACGAGCAGTACTTC
>NA|TRBJ2-2|NA|TRBV6-6
CASTQVNTGELFF
TGTGCCAGCACACAGGTTAACACCGGGGAGCTGTTTTTT
>NA|TRBJ2-3|NA|TRBV30
CAWSRDNPTDTQYF
TGTGCCTGGAGTCGGGACAACCCCACAGATACGCAGTATTTT
>NA|TRBJ2-6|NA|TRBV11-1
CASSLLGAPSGANVLTF
TGTGCCAGCAGCTTATTAGGGGCACCATCTGGGGCCAACGTCCTGACTTTC
>TRBD1|TRBJ1-2|many|TRBV5-1
CASSGQGLNYGYTF
TGCGCCAGCAGCGGACAGGGGCTTAACTATGGCTACACCTTC
>NA|TRBJ2-7|NA|TRBV14
CASSQSDSFEQYF
TGTGCCAGCAGCCAGTCAGACAGTTTCGAGCAGTACTTC
>TRBD1|TRBJ2-5|NA|TRBV5-1
CASSRQGQETQYF
TGCGCCAGCAGCCGACAGGGCCAAGAGACCCAGTACTTC
>TRBD2|TRBJ2-1|NA|TRBV7-2
CASSWAGGPIISEQFF
TGTGCCAGCAGCTGGGCGGGAGGGCCTATCATCAGTGAGCAGTTCTTC
>NA|TRBJ2-7|NA|TRBV5-8
CASSLWAGAGSYEQYF
TGTGCCAGCAGCCTGTGGGCAGGGGCAGGGTCCTACGAGCAGTACTTC
>TRBD2|TRBJ2-1|NA|TRBV5-4
CASRSGTSGMNEQFF
TGTGCCAGCAGATCCGGGACTAGCGGGATGAATGAGCAGTTCTTC
>NA|TRBJ2-4|NA|TRBV28
CASTTGKAKNIQYF
TGTGCCAGCACCACAGGGAAAGCCAAAAACATTCAGTACTTC
>NA|TRBJ1-2|NA|TRBV5-1
CASSSQINYGYTF
TGCGCCAGCAGCTCCCAGATTAACTATGGCTACACCTTC
>NA|TRBJ2-2|NA|TRBV2
CASSSRRNTGELFF
TGTGCCAGCAGTTCAAGGAGGAACACCGGGGAGCTGTTTTTT
>TRBD2|TRBJ2-5|once|TRBV10-3
CAISDPRLGGSQETQYF
TGTGCCATCAGTGACCCCCGGCTGGGGGGGTCCCAAGAGACCCAGTACTTC
>NA|TRBJ2-1|NA|TRBV9
CASSVAGSGNEQFF
TGTGCCAGCAGCGTAGCCGGGAGTGGAAATGAGCAGTTCTTC
>NA|TRBJ2-1|many|TRBV5-1
CASSAAATYNEQFF
TGCGCCAGCAGCGCCGCGGCTACCTACAATGAGCAGTTCTTC
>NA|TRBJ1-2|NA|TRBV5-6
CASSRQLGRGGYTF
TGTGCCAGCAGCAGACAGTTAGGCCGGGGTGGCTACACCTTC
>TRBD1|TRBJ2-2|many|TRBV25-1
CASTRDRGHTGELFF
TGTGCCAGCACCCGGGACAGGGGCCACACCGGGGAGCTGTTTTTT
>NA|TRBJ1-1|once|TRBV6-1
CASSADRLGTEAFF
TGTGCCAGCAGTGCCGACAGGTTGGGCACTGAAGCTTTCTTT
>NA|TRBJ2-1|many|TRBV6-1
CASSWQGYNEQFF
TGTGCCAGCAGCTGGCAGGGCTACAATGAGCAGTTCTTC
>TRBD1|TRBJ1-2|few|TRBV7-9
CASSVSGGADYGYTF
TGTGCCAGCAGCGTCTCAGGGGGCGCGGACTATGGCTACACCTTC
>NA|TRBJ2-1|NA|TRBV21-1
CASSKFQVGYNEQFF
TGTGCCAGCAGCAAATTCCAGGTCGGCTACAATGAGCAGTTCTTC
>NA|TRBJ2-1|few|TRBV4-3
CASSQGNKRGYNEQFF
TGCGCCAGCAGCCAAGGAAACAAACGGGGTTACAATGAGCAGTTCTTC
>NA|TRBJ2-5|NA|TRBV10-1
CASSESSGAKTQYF
TGCGCCAGCAGTGAGTCGAGTGGGGCAAAGACCCAGTACTTC
>NA|TRBJ2-1|few|TRBV6-1
CASSPGRGGTNEQFF
TGTGCCAGCAGTCCGGGACGAGGGGGTACGAATGAGCAGTTCTTC
>TRBD2|TRBJ2-1|few|TRBV27
CASSLVLAGGREQFF
TGTGCCAGCAGTTTAGTACTAGCGGGAGGCAGGGAGCAGTTCTTC
>NA|TRBJ2-7|NA|TRBV2
CASRVTGTRSYEQYF
TGTGCCAGCAGAGTTACAGGGACCCGCTCCTACGAGCAGTACTTC
>NA|TRBJ2-1|NA|TRBV28
CASTRRGPRSSYNEQFF
TGTGCCAGCACCCGAAGGGGCCCAAGGAGCTCCTACAATGAGCAGTTCTTC
>TRBD2|TRBJ2-4|NA|TRBV11-3
CASSLDGAGALHF
TGTGCCAGCAGCTTAGACGGAGCGGGAGCCTTACACTTC
>TRBD1|TRBJ1-4|NA|TRBV6-6
CASATGSEKLFF
TGTGCCAGTGCGACAGGGTCTGAAAAACTGTTTTTT
>NA|TRBJ2-7|NA|TRBV7-2
CASSLNRDIKVTQYF
TGTGCCAGCAGCCTAAACCGGGACATTAAGGTGACGCAGTACTTC
>TRBD1|TRBJ2-2|NA|TRBV2
CASIYNKDRFVGELFF
TGTGCCAGCATCTATAATAAGGACAGGTTCGTCGGGGAGCTGTTTTTT